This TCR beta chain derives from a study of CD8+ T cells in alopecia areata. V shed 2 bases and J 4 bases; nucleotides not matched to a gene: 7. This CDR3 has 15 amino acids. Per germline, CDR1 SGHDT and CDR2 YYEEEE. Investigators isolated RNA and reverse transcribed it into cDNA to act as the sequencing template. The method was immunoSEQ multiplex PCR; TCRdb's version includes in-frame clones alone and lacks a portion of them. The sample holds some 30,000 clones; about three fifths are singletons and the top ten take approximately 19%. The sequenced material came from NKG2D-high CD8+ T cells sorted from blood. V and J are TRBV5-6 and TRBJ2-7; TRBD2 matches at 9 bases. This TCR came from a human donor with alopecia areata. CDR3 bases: TGTGCCAGCAGCTTCGGCGCTAGCGGGGAGTACGAGCAGTACTTC. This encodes CASSFGASGEYEQYF.